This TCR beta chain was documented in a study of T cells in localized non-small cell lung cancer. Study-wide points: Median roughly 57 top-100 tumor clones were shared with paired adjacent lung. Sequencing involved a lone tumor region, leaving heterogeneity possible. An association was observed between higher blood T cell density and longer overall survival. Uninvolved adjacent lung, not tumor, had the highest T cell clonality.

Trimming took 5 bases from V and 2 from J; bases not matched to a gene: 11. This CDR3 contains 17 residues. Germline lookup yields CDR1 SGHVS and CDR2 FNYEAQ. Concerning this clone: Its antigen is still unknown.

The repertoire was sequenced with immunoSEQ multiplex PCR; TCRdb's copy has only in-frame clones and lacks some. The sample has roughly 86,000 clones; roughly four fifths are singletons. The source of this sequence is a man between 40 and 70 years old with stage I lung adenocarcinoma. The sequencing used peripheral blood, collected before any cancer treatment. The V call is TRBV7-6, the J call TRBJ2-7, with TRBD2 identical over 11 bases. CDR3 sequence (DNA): TGTGCCAGCAGCCATAGCGGGGGGGCTAGCGGAGCCTACGAGCAGTACTTC. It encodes CASSHSGGASGAYEQYF.